Shown below are 29 T cell receptor beta chains from a single sample sequenced in a study of T cell clonality in common variable immunodeficiency. Regarding the study as a whole: Common variable immunodeficiency TCR beta sequences reportedly had fewer deletions and N-nucleotide insertions.

Here immunoSEQ multiplex PCR was the method, and the copy in TCRdb shows in-frame clones only, minus some. The sample presents fewer than 40,000 clones, none singletons. These TCRs' antigens remain unknown. The sequencing sample was made of peripheral blood mononuclear cells. The receptors shown here come from a human donor with common variable immunodeficiency.

This clone came up a few times. The DNA ends 3 residues before the CDR3 does, and the rest of the CDR3 is filled in from the germline J gene. The rearrangement uses TRBV2 and TRBJ1-5; D remains unclear. The V gene lost 3 bases and the J gene lost 4 bases, with 10 bases spanning the gap. The CDR3 extends over 14 amino acids. The germline gives CDR1 SNHLY, CDR2 FYNNEI. The chain's CDR3 is CASSERAGNQPQHF. Incomplete CDR3 DNA: TGTGCCAGCAGTGAGAGGGCTGGAAATCAGCCC.

Judged by abundance, this clone is medium-sized. The DNA ends 3 residues before the CDR3 does, and the rest of the CDR3 is filled in from the germline J gene. The chain couples TRBV18 to TRBJ1-2; weak D call: TRBD1 (6 bases). CDR1 is KGHSH, CDR2 LQKENI, per germline. The CDR3 runs 15 residues. Trimming took 6 bases from V and 0 from J, leaving 14 bases between them. The CDR3 spells CASSPDRKANYGYTF. The sequenced CDR3 bases are TGTGCCAGCTCTCCCGACAGGAAAGCTAACTATGGC.

There are a few counts of this clone. The observed sequence ends 3 residues before the CDR3 terminus, with the missing tail filled in from the germline J gene. The V call is TRBV7-8, the J call TRBJ2-1, with TRBD1 matching 7 bases. The V gene's germline CDR1 is SGHVS and CDR2 FQNEAQ. Trimming removed 4 bases from V and 8 bases from J; junction bases left unmatched: 8. The CDR3 runs 14 residues. CDR3 residues: CASSYIDRVDEQFF. The covered CDR3 bases are TGTGCCAGCAGCTACATCGACAGGGTCGATGAG.

This clone was counted a few times. The CDR3 end falls 3 residues outside the read, so it is completed with the germline J gene. The V call is TRBV7-9, the J call TRBJ2-7; D ambiguous. CDR3 length: 14 residues. CDR1 and CDR2 (germline): SEHNR, FQNEAQ (reference sequence). Between the trimmed V and J ends, which lost 6 bases and 1 base, there was a span of 13 bases. CDR3 DNA, as far as it was read: TGTGCCAGCAGTGACCCTACAGCTTCCTACGAG. This translates into CASSDPTASYE. The full CDR3 sequence reads CASSDPTASYEQYF.

This clone showed up just a few times. The read ends 3 residues before the CDR3 terminus; that terminus is restored from the germline J gene. The V and J genes are TRBV7-2 and TRBJ2-5, with a tentative D call TRBD2 (6 bases). The germline V gene encodes CDR1 SGHTA and CDR2 FQGNSA. This CDR3 region has 16 residues. V lost 0 bases to trimming and J lost 5 bases, with 16 bases between them. The sequenced CDR3 bases are TGTGCCAGCAGCTTAGCCCGTACAGTTGGGGGGGAGACC. Protein product: CASSLARTVGGET. The full-length CDR3 reads as CASSLARTVGGETQYF.

This clone was observed at least ten times. The CDR3 is cut off 3 residues early in the read; its end comes from the germline J gene. The chain couples TRBV18 to TRBJ2-2; TRBD1 might be the D (5 bases). The CDR3 runs 14 residues. V shed 4 bases and J shed 6 bases, with 12 bases lying between them. CDR1 KGHSH and CDR2 LQKENI come from the germline V gene. The sequenced part of the CDR3 DNA is TGTGCCAGCTCACTCGAGACAGACTCCGGGGAG. Protein product: CASSLETDSGE. The whole CDR3 region reads CASSLETDSGELFF.

The CDR3 DNA, read in part, is TGCGCCAGCAGCTTGGACAGGGGAAGTGGC. Translating it yields CASSLDRGSG. The full CDR3 is CASSLDRGSGYTF. The chain joins TRBV5-1 to TRBJ1-2, with TRBD1 matching over 7 bases. The read ends 3 residues shy of where the CDR3 ends; the end is completed using the germline J gene. CDR3 size: 13 residues. Germline CDR1 reads SGHRS; CDR2 reads YFSETQ. V dropped 0 bases and J dropped 7; count of bases not matched to a gene: 3.

This clone was detected only a few times. Read coverage stops 3 residues before the CDR3 terminus; the germline J gene supplies the remainder. The gene calls are TRBV29-1 and TRBJ2-3; the match to TRBD1 covers 9 bases. Germline CDR1 reads SQVTM; CDR2 reads ANQGSEA. The CDR3 has 14 residues. J lost 4 bases, V lost 1 base, and 3 bases had no gene match. The sequenced CDR3 bases are TGCAGCGTTGAAGGGGACAGGGTTGCAGATACG. Amino acid sequence: CSVEGDRVADT. The whole CDR3 is CSVEGDRVADTQYF.

This clone was counted many times. The read ends 3 residues before the CDR3 terminus; that terminus is restored from the germline J gene. The chain uses TRBV11-2 and TRBJ2-7, with D perhaps matching TRBD2 (6 bases). This CDR3 has 15 residues. The V and J ends lost 3 bases and 6 bases respectively, with 18 bases between them. From germline, CDR1 is SGHAT and CDR2 FQNNGV. The CDR3 spells CASSLDARGGVEQYF. The sequenced part of the CDR3 DNA is TGTGCCAGCAGCTTGGATGCCAGAGGAGGGGTCGAG. Full variable domain (remainder filled in from reference TRBV11-2 and TRBJ2-7): EAGVAQSPRYKIIEKRQSVAFWCNPISGHATLYWYQQILGQGPKLLIQFQNNGVVDDSQLPKDRFSAERLKGVDSTLKIQPAKLEDSAVYLCASSLDARGGVEQYFGPGTRLTVT.

This clone occurred a few times. The read halts 3 residues ahead of the CDR3 end, with the missing end drawn from the germline J gene. The J gene is TRBJ2-5, the V gene TRBV7-9, with 7 bases aligning to TRBD1. CDR3 length equals 14 residues. The germline gives CDR1 SEHNR, CDR2 FQNEAQ (reference sequence). J lost 3 bases, V lost 6 bases, and 7 bases had no gene match. Here the CDR3 reads CASRGDSKKETQYF. Partial CDR3 DNA: TGTGCCAGCAGGGGGGACAGCAAAAAAGAGACC.

This clone was detected a few times. The read is 3 residues too short to cover the CDR3 end, so that end is filled in from the germline J gene. This chain uses TRBV20-1 with TRBJ2-7; 11 bases align to TRBD2. From germline, CDR1 is DFQATT and CDR2 SNEGSKA (reference sequence). The V and J ends lost 6 bases and 5 bases, in that order; junction bases with no gene match: 12. The CDR3 spans 15 residues. This CDR3 is CSAIIPGLADDEQYF. CDR3 DNA (partial): TGCAGTGCGATAATACCGGGACTAGCGGATGACGAG.

This clone has at least ten counts. CDR3 DNA (partial): TGTGCCAGCAGCTTAGCAAAGGGGCAACACAATGAG. Its protein product is CASSLAKGQHNE. In full, the CDR3 reads CASSLAKGQHNEQFF. The genes are TRBV7-6 and TRBJ2-1; TRBD1 might be the D (5 bases). The read ends 3 residues before the CDR3 terminus; that terminus is restored from the germline J gene. Germline-derived CDR1 and CDR2 are SGHVS and FNYEAQ. The CDR3 extends over 15 amino acids. Trimming left V 0 bases short and J 5 bases short, with 11 bases between.

This clone has at least ten counts. The CDR3 is cut off 3 residues early in the read; its end comes from the germline J gene. V usage is TRBV6-2 or TRBV6-3 and J usage is TRBJ2-3; D might be TRBD2 (6 bases). CDR1 is MNHEY and CDR2 is SVGEGT in the germline V gene. V lost 4 bases to trimming and J lost 6 bases, with 17 bases between them. The CDR3 is 15 amino acids. The chain's CDR3 is CASSSLRLAKDTQYF. The DNA read from the CDR3 is TGTGCCAGCAGTTCCCTGAGGCTAGCGAAGGATACG.

The sample holds a few counts of this clone. The sequence runs out 3 residues before the end of the CDR3; the remainder is reconstructed from the germline J gene. This sequence joins TRBV7-2 and TRBJ2-2; D unclear. CDR1 and CDR2 from the germline V gene are SGHTA and FQGNSA. The CDR3 is made up of 13 amino acids. The V and J ends lost 2 bases and 5 bases respectively, with 6 bases between them. The part of the CDR3 DNA that was read is TGTGCCAGCAGCTTATTATCTACCGGGGAG. Its translation: CASSLLSTGE. The entire CDR3 reads CASSLLSTGELFF.

This clone was counted many times. With the read ending 3 residues before the CDR3 end, the germline J gene is used to fill in that end. The sample contains more than one DNA sequence encoding this CDR3. The V and J genes are TRBV7-9 and TRBJ2-2; 7 bases are a match to TRBD1. The V segment lost 5 bases and the J segment 8 bases; nucleotides outside the gene matches: 5. The CDR3 totals 13 residues. Per the germline V gene, CDR1 is SEHNR and CDR2 is FQNEAQ (reference sequence). The CDR3 loop is CASSPDRTGELFF. The sequenced part of the CDR3 DNA is TGTGCCAGCAGCCCGGACAGGACGGGGGAG.

Concerning this clone: The read terminates 3 residues before the CDR3 end, so the remaining end is supplied by the germline J gene. The gene calls are TRBV7-9 and TRBJ1-5; 7 nucleotides match TRBD1. Germline V gene sequence: CDR1 SEHNR, CDR2 FQNEAQ (reference sequence). Germline trimming cut 2 bases from V and 6 bases from J; bases unmatched to any gene: 7. The CDR3 spans 15 residues. The CDR3: CASSLNRGEAQPQHF. The covered CDR3 bases are TGTGCCAGCAGCTTAAACAGGGGAGAGGCTCAGCCC.

The table lists this clone with a few counts. The read stops 3 residues short of the end of the CDR3; the missing end is completed from the germline J gene. This chain links TRBV7-6 with TRBJ2-3, with TRBD1 identical over 8 bases. Germline V gives CDR1 SGHVS, CDR2 FNYEAQ. The V gene end was trimmed by 3 bases and the J gene end by 5 bases; junction bases not matched to a gene: 7. The CDR3 is 15 residues long. CDR3 protein: CASSFQGQGIDTQYF. The DNA read from the CDR3 is TGTGCCAGCAGCTTCCAAGGACAGGGAATAGATACG.

This clone appeared a few times. The read ends 3 residues shy of where the CDR3 ends; the end is completed using the germline J gene. This chain connects TRBV7-2 to TRBJ1-1; D gene ambiguous. The CDR3 runs 14 residues. V dropped 2 bases and J dropped 4 bases, with 11 bases sitting between them. Looked up from germline, CDR1 is SGHTA and CDR2 is FQGNSA. The DNA read from the CDR3 is TGTGCCAGCAGCTTAAACCCGTACGGCACTGAA. It translates to CASSLNPYGTE. The whole CDR3 sequence reads CASSLNPYGTEAFF.

This clone was picked up many times. The read stops 3 residues short of the end of the CDR3; the missing end is completed from the germline J gene. This chain joins TRBV7-8 and TRBJ1-5; 8 nucleotides line up with TRBD1. The CDR3 covers 14 residues. Germline V gives CDR1 SGHVS, CDR2 FQNEAQ. The J segment lost 4 bases and the V segment lost 6 bases, leaving 5 bases of the junction unmatched. The sequenced part of the CDR3 DNA is TGTGCCAGCAGTTACCAGGGGGCTAATCAGCCC. Its translation: CASSYQGANQP. The full CDR3 is CASSYQGANQPQHF.

On this clone: With the read ending 3 residues before the CDR3 end, the germline J gene is used to fill in that end. The V gene is TRBV20-1, the J gene TRBJ2-1, with 14 positions matching TRBD2. The CDR3 extends over 14 amino acids. Germline CDR1 is DFQATT and CDR2 is SNEGSKA (reference sequence). V gave up 6 bases and J gave up 9 bases; unmatched junction bases: 7. The part of the CDR3 DNA that was read is TGCAGTGCCCCGGGACTAGCGGGAGCTGGTGAG. As protein: CSAPGLAGAGE. The whole CDR3 protein is CSAPGLAGAGEQFF.

This clone was seen only a few times. An end of the junction does not agree with germline; a read error may underlie this. The CDR3 end falls 3 residues outside the read, so it is completed with the germline J gene. V usage is TRBV30 and J usage is TRBJ2-5, with D possibly being TRBD2 (5 bases). Germline loops: CDR1 GTSNPN, CDR2 SVGIG (reference sequence). The CDR3 is made up of 11 amino acids. CDR3 protein: CAGSVKETQYF. CDR3 DNA, as far as it was read: TGTGCCGGGAGTGTCAAAGAGACC. Full variable domain (rest looked up from reference TRBV30 and TRBJ2-5): SQTIHQWPATLVQPVGSPLSLECTVEGTSNPNLYWYRQAAGRGLQLLFYSVGIGQISSEVPQNLSASRPQDRQFILSSKKLLLSDSGFYLCAGSVKETQYFGPGTRLLVL.

This clone was seen repeatedly, ten times or more. The CDR3 is cut off 3 residues early in the read; its end comes from the germline J gene. The rearrangement uses TRBV5-4 and TRBJ1-2; the D gene is possibly TRBD1 (5 bases). The germline V gene encodes CDR1 SGHNT and CDR2 YYREEE (reference sequence). This CDR3 is 15 amino acids long. V shed 0 bases and J shed 4 bases, with 13 bases lying between them. CDR3 region: CASSLAQVRGYGYTF. The DNA read from the CDR3 is TGTGCCAGCAGCTTGGCGCAGGTTAGGGGCTATGGC.

The table lists this clone with a few counts. The read ends 3 residues early relative to the CDR3; the germline J gene fills the gap. V gene TRBV13 combines with J gene TRBJ2-7, with 9 bases matching TRBD1. Germline CDR1 is PRHDT and CDR2 is FYEKMQ (reference sequence). The CDR3 has 14 amino acids. V was pared by 8 bases and J by 3 bases, with 8 bases of the junction left unmatched. Incomplete CDR3 DNA: TGTGCCAGCTCTTTCGGGACAGGGTACTACGAG. The encoded protein is CASSFGTGYYE. The CDR3 in its entirety is CASSFGTGYYEQYF.

Regarding this clone: Coverage ceases 3 residues before the CDR3 finishes, and the germline J gene fills in the end. V is TRBV5-5 and J is TRBJ2-7, with D possibly being TRBD1 (6 bases). CDR1 is SGHKS, CDR2 YYEKEE, per germline (reference sequence). This CDR3 region has 15 residues. With 4 bases removed from V and 2 bases from J, the gap between germline ends came to 16 bases. The CDR3 reads CASSAYRDITYEQYF. CDR3 DNA (partial): TGTGCCAGCAGCGCCTACCGGGACATAACCTACGAG.

CDR3 DNA (partial): TGTGCCAGTAGTATAGACGTACGGGGCTCCTACGAG. Encoded protein: CASSIDVRGSYE. The whole CDR3 region reads CASSIDVRGSYEQYF. The chain is built from TRBV19 and TRBJ2-7, with D perhaps matching TRBD2 (5 bases). The read finishes 3 residues shy of the CDR3 end, and the germline J gene is used to complete it. The germline V gene has CDR1 LNHDA and CDR2 SQIVND (reference sequence). Trimming removed 0 bases from V and 0 bases from J, with 9 bases in between. The CDR3 spans 15 residues.

A remark on this clone: The read gets to within 3 residues of the CDR3 end, and the germline J gene fills in the rest. V is TRBV7-3 and J is TRBJ2-3; D remains ambiguous. This CDR3 region has 13 residues. The germline V gene has CDR1 SGHTA and CDR2 FQGTGA. With 1 base removed from V and 5 bases from J, the gap between germline ends came to 7 bases. The CDR3 DNA, read in part, is TGTGCCAGCAGCTTAAATGCGCGAGATACG. Amino acid sequence: CASSLNARDT. In full, the CDR3 reads CASSLNARDTQYF.

The table lists this clone with many counts. The junction and the germline gene differ at one end; a read error may be behind it. The CDR3 spells CASSQEISAGQGIRGYTF. Partial CDR3 DNA: TGCGCCAGCAGCCAAGAGATCTCGGCAGGACAGGGGATCCGTGGC. The chain couples TRBV4-2 to TRBJ1-2; TRBD1 agrees at 9 bases. Read data end 3 residues before the CDR3 end; the end is taken from the germline J gene. Germline values: CDR1 LGHNA, CDR2 YNFKEQ. This CDR3 has 18 residues.

The sample holds many counts of this clone. The read ends 3 residues before the CDR3 terminus; that terminus is restored from the germline J gene. The chain employs TRBV6-2 or TRBV6-3 and TRBJ1-1; 8 positions match TRBD1. The length of the CDR3 is 14 residues. The germline V gene has CDR1 MNHEY and CDR2 SVGEGT. With V trimmed by 7 bases and J by 2 bases, 6 bases remained unmatched. CDR3 DNA, as far as it was read: TGTGCCAGCAATGACAGGGGATTTAACACTGAA. Protein product: CASNDRGFNTE. The CDR3 in its entirety is CASNDRGFNTEAFF.

As for this clone: The read stops 3 residues short of the end of the CDR3; the missing end is completed from the germline J gene. J is TRBJ1-4 and V is TRBV7-2; TRBD1 agrees at 7 bases. Germline trimming cut 5 bases from V and 8 bases from J; bases unmatched to any gene: 11. This CDR3 has 15 residues. Germline V gene sequence: CDR1 SGHTA, CDR2 FQGNSA. The CDR3 here is CASSQGGIGREKLFF. CDR3 bases read: TGTGCCAGCAGCCAGGGGGGAATCGGCCGGGAAAAA.